This T cell receptor (beta chain) emerged from a study of CD8 T cells in ankylosing spondylitis. Study findings and constraints: As reported, disease-linked clones showed significant enrichment in matched ankylosing spondylitis synovial fluid. Disease-associated clones were CD8+ and fairly uncommon in peripheral blood. What seemed typical of ankylosing spondylitis blood was a TCR beta motif built from under 10 highly homologous variants.

This clonotype was observed many times. Its antigen is unidentified. Using quantitative 5'-RACE with molecular barcodes, the authors made TCR beta libraries. From the 5' RACE reads, TCRdb called clonotypes with MiXCR, one entry per CDR3 protein. The data show approximately 30,000 distinct CDR3 sequences, 7.9% seen once. The CDR3 loop spans 16 amino acids. Trimming took 1 base from V and 3 from J, leaving 13 bases between them. The sequencing input was blood. This sequence originates from a male donor with ankylosing spondylitis or in good health (not recorded which). V and J are TRBV12-3 or TRBV12-4 and TRBJ2-4; D possibly uses TRBD1 or TRBD2 (5 bases each). The DNA of the CDR3 is TGTGCCAGCAGTTTAGATAGCGTTGGGGGCAAAAACATTCAGTACTTC. Its translation: CASSLDSVGGKNIQYF.